Sequencing of this T cell receptor (beta chain) was carried out in a study of T cells in Graves' hyperthyroidism and ophthalmopathy. The investigators amplified TCR beta CDR3 regions from RNA transcripts. The TCR CDR3 was amplified in a first-round RT-PCR using the HTBI primer set. TCRdb used MiXCR to reprocess the multiplex PCR reads, holding one entry per CDR3 protein. This table holds under 350,000 distinct CDR3 sequences, 15% to 20% found once. Comment on this clonotype: Antigen unknown. One end of the junction is discordant with germline, which a read error may explain.

Study results and limitations: Blood also carried most thyroid clonotypes expanded above 0.001. Ophthalmopathy could be told apart from stable hyperthyroidism with a 13 V-J model.

The germline V gene encodes CDR1 MNHEY and CDR2 SMNVEV (reference sequence). This CDR3 comprises 16 residues. Hyperthyroidism, newly diagnosed and lasting under 2 months, affected patients aged 18 to 65. The material sequenced was blood. The rearrangement uses TRBV27 and TRBJ2-2; TRBD2 agrees at 7 bases. This TCR came from a woman aged 45-60 years with Graves' hyperthyroidism. This chain's CDR3 is CASSLRGDSDTGEPFF. The CDR3 coding sequence is TGTGCCAGCAGTTTACGGGGGGACTCCGACACCGGGGAGCCGTTTTTT.